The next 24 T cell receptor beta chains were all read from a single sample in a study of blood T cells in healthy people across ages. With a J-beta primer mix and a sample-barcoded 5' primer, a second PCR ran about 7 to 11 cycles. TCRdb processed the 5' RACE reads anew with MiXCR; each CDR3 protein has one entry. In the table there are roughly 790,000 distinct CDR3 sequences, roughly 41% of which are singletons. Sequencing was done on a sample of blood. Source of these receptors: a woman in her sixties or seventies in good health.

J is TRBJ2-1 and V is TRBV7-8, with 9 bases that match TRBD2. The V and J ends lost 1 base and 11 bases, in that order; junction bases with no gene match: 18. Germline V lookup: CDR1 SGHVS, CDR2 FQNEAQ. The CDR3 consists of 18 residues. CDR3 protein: CASSLVRPSGAGANQQFF. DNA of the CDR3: TGTGCCAGCAGCTTAGTTAGGCCTAGCGGGGCGGGAGCAAATCAGCAGTTCTTC.

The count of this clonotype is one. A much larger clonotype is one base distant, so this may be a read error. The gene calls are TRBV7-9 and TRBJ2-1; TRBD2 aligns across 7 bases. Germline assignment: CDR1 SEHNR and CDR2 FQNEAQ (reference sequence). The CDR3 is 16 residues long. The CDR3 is CASSSPPGGSYNEEFF. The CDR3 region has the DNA TGTGCCAGCAGCTCACCCCCGGGGGGATCCTACAATGAGGAGTTCTTC.

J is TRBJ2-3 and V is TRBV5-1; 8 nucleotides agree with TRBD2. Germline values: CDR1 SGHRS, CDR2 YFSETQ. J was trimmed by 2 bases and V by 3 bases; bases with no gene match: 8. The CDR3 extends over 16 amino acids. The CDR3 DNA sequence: TGCGCCAGCAGCTCACATAAAGCGGGGGACACAGATACGCAGTATTTT. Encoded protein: CASSSHKAGDTDTQYF.

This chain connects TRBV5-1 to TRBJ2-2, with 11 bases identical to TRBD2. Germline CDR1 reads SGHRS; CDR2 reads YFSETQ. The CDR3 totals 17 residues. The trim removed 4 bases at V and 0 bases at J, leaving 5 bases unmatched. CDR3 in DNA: TGCGCCAGCAGCACGGGACTAGCGGCCTCGAACACCGGGGAGCTGTTTTTT. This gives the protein CASSTGLAASNTGELFF. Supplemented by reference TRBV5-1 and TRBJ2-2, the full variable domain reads KAGVTQTPRYLIKTRGQQVTLSCSPISGHRSVSWYQQTPGQGLQFLFEYFSETQRNKGNFPGRFSGRQFSNSRSEMNVSTLELGDSALYLCASSTGLAASNTGELFFGEGSRLTVL.

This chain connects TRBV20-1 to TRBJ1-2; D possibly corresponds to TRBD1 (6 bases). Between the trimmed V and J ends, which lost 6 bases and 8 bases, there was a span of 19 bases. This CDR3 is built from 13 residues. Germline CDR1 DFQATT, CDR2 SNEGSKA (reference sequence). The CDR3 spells CSAPGDIMDGYTF. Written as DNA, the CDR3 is TGCAGTGCCCCAGGGGATATTATGGACGGCTACACCTTC.

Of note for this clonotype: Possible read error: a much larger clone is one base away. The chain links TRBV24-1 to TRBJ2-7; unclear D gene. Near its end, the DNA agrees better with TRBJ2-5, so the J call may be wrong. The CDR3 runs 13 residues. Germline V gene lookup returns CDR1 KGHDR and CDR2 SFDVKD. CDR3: CATSDWATETQYF. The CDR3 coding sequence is TGTGCCACCAGTGATTGGGCGACGGAGACCCAGTACTTC.

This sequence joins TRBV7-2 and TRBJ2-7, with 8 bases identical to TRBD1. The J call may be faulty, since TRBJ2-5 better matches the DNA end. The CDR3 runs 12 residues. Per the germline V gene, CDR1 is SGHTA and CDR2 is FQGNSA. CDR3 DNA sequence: TGTGCCAGCAGCTGGGACAGGAAGACCCAGTACTTC. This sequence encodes CASSWDRKTQYF.

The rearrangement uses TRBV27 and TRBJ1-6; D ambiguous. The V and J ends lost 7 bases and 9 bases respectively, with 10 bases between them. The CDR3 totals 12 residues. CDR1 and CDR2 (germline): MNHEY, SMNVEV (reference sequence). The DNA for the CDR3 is TGTGCCAGCAAGACCCAAACTTCACCCCTCCACTTT. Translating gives CASKTQTSPLHF.

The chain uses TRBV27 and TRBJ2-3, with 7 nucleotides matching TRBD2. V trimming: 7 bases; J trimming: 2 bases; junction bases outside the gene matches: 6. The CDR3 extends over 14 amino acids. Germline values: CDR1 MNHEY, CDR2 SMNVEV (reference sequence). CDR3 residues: CASMKAGVTDTQYF. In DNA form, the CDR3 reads TGTGCCAGCATGAAGGCGGGAGTCACAGATACGCAGTATTTT.

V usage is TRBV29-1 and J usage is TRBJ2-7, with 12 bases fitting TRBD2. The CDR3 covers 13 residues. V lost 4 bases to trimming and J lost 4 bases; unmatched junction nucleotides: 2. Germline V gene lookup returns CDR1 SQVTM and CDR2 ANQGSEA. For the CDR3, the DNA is TGCAGCGTTGTGACTAGCGGGAGTTACGAGCAGTACTTC. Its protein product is CSVVTSGSYEQYF.

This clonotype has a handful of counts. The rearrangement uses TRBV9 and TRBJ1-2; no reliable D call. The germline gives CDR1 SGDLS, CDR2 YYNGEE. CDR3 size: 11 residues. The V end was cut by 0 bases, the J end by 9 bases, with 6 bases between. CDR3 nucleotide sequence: TGTGCCAGCAGCGTAGGACATCGCTACACCTTC. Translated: CASSVGHRYTF.

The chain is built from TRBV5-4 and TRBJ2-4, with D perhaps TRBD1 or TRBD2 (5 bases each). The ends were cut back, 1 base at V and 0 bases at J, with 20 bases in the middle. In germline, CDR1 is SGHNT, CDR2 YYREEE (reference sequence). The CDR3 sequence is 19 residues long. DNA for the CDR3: TGTGCCAGCAGCTTGTGGGGGTTGGATTTGATCCTAGCCAAAAACATTCAGTACTTC. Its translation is CASSLWGLDLILAKNIQYF.

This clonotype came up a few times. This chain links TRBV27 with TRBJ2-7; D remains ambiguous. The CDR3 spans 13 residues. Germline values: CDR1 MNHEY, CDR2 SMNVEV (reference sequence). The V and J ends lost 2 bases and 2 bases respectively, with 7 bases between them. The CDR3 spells CASSLIGPYEQYF. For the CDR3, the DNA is TGTGCCAGCAGTTTAATCGGCCCCTACGAGCAGTACTTC.

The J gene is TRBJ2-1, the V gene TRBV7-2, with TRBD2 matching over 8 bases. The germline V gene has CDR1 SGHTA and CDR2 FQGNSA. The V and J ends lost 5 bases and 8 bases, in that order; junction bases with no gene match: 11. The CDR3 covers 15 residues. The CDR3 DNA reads TGTGCCAGCAGCCCTCGGGCGGGGGGAGCGTATGAGCAGTTCTTC. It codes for CASSPRAGGAYEQFF.

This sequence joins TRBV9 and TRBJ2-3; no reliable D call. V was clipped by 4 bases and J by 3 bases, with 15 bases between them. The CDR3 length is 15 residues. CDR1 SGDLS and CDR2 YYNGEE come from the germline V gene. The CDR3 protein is CASSPAGESTDTQYF. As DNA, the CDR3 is TGTGCCAGCAGCCCGGCCGGAGAGAGTACAGATACGCAGTATTTT.

The CDR3 spells CSVERLAGGGDTQYF. CDR3 in DNA: TGCAGCGTTGAGCGGCTAGCGGGGGGAGGAGATACGCAGTATTTT. This chain uses TRBV29-1 with TRBJ2-3, with TRBD2 matching 11 bases. There are 15 residues in the CDR3. After removal of 3 bases from V and 5 bases from J, the junction contained 7 bases not matched to a gene. Germline CDR1 reads SQVTM; CDR2 reads ANQGSEA.

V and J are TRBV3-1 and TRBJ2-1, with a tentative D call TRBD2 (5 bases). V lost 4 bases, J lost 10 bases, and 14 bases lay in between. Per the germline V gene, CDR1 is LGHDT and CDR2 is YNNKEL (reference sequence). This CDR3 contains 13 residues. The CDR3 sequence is CASSPTTSEEQFF. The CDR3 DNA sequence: TGTGCCAGCAGCCCGACTACCTCGGAGGAGCAGTTCTTC.

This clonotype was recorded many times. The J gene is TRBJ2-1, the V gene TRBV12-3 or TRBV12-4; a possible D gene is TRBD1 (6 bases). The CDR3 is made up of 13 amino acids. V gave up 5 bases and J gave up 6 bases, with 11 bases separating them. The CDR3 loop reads CASSPTGSNEQFF. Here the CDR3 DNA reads TGTGCCAGCAGTCCGACAGGTTCCAATGAGCAGTTCTTC.

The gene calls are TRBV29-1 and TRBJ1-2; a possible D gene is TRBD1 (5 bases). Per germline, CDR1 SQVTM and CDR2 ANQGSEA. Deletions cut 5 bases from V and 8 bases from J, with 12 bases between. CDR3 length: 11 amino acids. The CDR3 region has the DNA TGCAGCGTTAGTGGGGCGCCCGGCTACACCTTC. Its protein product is CSVSGAPGYTF.

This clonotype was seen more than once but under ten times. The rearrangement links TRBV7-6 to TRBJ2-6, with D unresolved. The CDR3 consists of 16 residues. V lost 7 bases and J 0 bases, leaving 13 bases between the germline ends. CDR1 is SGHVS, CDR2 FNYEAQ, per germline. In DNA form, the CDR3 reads TGTGCCAGCACCTTCGGGCCGAGCTCTGGGGCCAACGTCCTGACTTTC. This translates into CASTFGPSSGANVLTF. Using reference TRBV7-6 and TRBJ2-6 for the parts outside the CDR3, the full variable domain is GAGVSQSPRYKVTKRGQDVALRCDPISGHVSLYWYRQALGQGPEFLTYFNYEAQQDKSGLPNDRFSAERPEGSISTLTIQRTEQRDSAMYRCASTFGPSSGANVLTFGAGSRLTVL.

DNA of the CDR3: TGTGCCAGCAGCTTACTCCCTAGCGGAAACTACAATGAGCAGTTCTTC. Translating gives CASSLLPSGNYNEQFF. The V call is TRBV7-2, the J call TRBJ2-1; 7 bases fit TRBD2. With 2 bases clipped from V and 3 bases from J, the junction kept 7 bases outside the gene matches. This CDR3 spans 16 amino acids. From germline, CDR1 is SGHTA and CDR2 FQGNSA. Supplemented by reference TRBV7-2 and TRBJ2-1, the full variable domain reads GAGVSQSPSNKVTEKGKDVELRCDPISGHTALYWYRQSLGQGLEFLIYFQGNSAPDKSGLPSDRFSAERTGGSVSTLTIQRTQQEDSAVYLCASSLLPSGNYNEQFFGPGTRLTVL.

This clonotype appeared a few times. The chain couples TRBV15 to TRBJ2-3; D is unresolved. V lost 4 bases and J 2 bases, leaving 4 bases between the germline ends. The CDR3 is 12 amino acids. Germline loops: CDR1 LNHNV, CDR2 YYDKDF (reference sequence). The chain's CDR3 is CATSTPTDTQYF. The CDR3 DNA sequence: TGTGCCACCAGCACCCCCACAGATACGCAGTATTTT.

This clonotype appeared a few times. For the CDR3, the DNA is TGTGCCAGCAGGGGGGCCTACTCTGGGGCCAACGTCCTGACTTTC. It encodes CASRGAYSGANVLTF. This chain joins TRBV2 and TRBJ2-6; weak D call: TRBD1 (6 bases). Between the trimmed V and J ends, which lost 6 bases and 0 bases, there was a span of 9 bases. CDR3 length equals 15 residues. CDR1 is SNHLY, CDR2 FYNNEI, per germline.

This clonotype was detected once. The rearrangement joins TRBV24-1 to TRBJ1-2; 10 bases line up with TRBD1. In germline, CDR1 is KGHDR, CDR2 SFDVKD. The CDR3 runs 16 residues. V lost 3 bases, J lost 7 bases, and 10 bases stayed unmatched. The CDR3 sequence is CATSDGTGVGFAGYTF. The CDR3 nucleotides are TGTGCCACCAGTGATGGGACAGGGGTTGGGTTTGCTGGCTACACCTTC.